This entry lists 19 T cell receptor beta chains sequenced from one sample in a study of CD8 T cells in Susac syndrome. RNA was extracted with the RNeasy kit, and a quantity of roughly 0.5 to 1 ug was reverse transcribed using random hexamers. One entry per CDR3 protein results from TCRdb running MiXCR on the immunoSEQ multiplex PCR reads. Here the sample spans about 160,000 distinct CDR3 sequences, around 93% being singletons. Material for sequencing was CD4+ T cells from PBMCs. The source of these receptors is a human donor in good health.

CDR3 DNA: TGTGCCAGCTCTCCTGACGGGTCTGGAAACACCATATATTTT. This sequence encodes CASSPDGSGNTIYF. The J gene is TRBJ1-3, the V gene TRBV18; D gene ambiguous. Germline V gene data show CDR1 as KGHSH and CDR2 as LQKENI. This CDR3 has 14 amino acids. V was clipped by 6 bases and J by 1 base, with 10 bases between them.

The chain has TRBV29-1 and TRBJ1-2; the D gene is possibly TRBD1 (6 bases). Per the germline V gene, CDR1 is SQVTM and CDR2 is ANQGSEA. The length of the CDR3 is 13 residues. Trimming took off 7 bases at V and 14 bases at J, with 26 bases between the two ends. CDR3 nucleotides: TGCAGCGCCCGGGGGACACGGGCAGCCTCGGAAACCTTC. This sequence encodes CSARGTRAASETF.

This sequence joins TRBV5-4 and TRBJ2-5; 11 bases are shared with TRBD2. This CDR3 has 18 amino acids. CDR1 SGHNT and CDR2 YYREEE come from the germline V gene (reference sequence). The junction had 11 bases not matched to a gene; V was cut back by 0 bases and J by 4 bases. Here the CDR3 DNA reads TGTGCCAGCAGCTTGGCGGGGTCTAGCGGGGGGAAAGGAGAGACCCAGTACTTC. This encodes CASSLAGSSGGKGETQYF.

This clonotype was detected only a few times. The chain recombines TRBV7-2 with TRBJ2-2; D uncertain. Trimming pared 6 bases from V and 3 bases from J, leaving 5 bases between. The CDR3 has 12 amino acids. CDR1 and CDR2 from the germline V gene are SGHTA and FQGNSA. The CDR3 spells CASSFYTGELFF. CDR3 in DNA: TGTGCCAGCAGTTTTTACACCGGGGAGCTGTTTTTT.

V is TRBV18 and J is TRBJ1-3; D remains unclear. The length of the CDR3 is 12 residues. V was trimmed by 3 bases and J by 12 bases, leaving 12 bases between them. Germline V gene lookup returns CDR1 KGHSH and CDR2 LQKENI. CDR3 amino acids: CASSPSIWNIYF. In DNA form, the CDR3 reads TGTGCCAGCTCACCGTCCATTTGGAACATATATTTT.

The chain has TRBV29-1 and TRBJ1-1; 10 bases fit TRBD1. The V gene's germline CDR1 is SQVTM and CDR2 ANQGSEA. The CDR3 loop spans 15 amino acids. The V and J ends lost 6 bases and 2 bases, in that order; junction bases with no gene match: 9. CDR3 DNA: TGCAGCGTCATAGACAGGGGGCAAGGAAACACTGAAGCTTTCTTT. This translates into CSVIDRGQGNTEAFF.

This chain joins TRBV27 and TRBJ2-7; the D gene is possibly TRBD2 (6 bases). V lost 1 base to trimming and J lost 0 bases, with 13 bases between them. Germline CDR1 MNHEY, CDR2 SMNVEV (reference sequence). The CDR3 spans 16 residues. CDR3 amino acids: CASSLFLASASYEQYF. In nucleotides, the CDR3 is TGTGCCAGCAGTTTATTTCTGGCTAGCGCCTCCTACGAGCAGTACTTC.

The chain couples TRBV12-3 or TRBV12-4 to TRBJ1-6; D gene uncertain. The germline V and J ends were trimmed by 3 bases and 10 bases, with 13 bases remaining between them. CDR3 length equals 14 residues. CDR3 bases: TGTGCCAGCAGTTTCAGCGGCGCCTCATCACCCCTCCACTTT. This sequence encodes CASSFSGASSPLHF.

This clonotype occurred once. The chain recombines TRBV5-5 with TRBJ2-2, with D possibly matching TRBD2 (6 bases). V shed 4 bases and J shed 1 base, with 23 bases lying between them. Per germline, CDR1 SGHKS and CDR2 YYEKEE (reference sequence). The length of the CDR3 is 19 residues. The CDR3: CASSLSSLGRRGNTGELFF. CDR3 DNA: TGTGCCAGCAGCCTATCGTCATTGGGTAGGAGGGGGAACACCGGGGAGCTGTTTTTT.

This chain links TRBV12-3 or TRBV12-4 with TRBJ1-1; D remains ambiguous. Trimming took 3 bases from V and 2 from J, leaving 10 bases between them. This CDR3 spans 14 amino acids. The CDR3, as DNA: TGTGCCAGCAGTTTCTGGGAGCTCAACACTGAAGCTTTCTTT. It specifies CASSFWELNTEAFF.

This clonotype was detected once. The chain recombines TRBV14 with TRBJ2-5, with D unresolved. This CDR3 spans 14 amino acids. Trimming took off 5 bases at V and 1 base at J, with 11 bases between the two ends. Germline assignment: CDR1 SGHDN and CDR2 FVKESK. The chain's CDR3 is CASSLALAQETQYF. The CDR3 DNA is TGTGCCAGCAGCTTGGCCCTTGCCCAAGAGACCCAGTACTTC.

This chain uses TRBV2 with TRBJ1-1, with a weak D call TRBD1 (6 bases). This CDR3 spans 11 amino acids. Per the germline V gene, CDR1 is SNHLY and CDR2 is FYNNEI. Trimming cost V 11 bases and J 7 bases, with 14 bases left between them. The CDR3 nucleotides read TGTGCCGGGGGACAAGGATATGAAGCTTTCTTT. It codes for CAGGQGYEAFF.

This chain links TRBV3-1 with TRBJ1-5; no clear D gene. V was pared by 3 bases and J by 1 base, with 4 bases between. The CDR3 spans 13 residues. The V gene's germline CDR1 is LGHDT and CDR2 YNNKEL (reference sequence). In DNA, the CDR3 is TGTGCCAGCAGCCACCAGAGCAATCAGCCCCAGCATTTT. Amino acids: CASSHQSNQPQHF.

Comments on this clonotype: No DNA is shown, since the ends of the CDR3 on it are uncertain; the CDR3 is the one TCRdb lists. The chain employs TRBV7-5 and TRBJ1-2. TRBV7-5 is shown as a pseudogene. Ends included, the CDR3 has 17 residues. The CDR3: CISVPEAFYGEGYGYTF.

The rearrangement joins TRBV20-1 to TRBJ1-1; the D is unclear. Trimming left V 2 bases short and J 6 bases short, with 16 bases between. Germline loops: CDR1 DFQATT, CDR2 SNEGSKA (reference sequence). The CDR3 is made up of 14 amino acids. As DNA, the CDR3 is TGCAGTGCTAGAAACATGGGATCGATCCCTGAAGCTTTCTTT. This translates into CSARNMGSIPEAFF.

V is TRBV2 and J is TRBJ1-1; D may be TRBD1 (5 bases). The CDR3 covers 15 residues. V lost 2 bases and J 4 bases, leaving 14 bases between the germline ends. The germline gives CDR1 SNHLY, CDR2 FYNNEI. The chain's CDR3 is CASSEYGRVSTEAFF. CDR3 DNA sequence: TGTGCCAGCAGTGAATATGGCAGGGTCAGCACTGAAGCTTTCTTT.

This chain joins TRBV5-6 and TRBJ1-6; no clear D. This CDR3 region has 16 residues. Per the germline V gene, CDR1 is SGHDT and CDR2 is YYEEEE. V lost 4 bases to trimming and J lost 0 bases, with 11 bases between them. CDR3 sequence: CASSPDPSSYNSPLHF. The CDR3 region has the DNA TGTGCCAGCAGCCCTGACCCTAGCTCCTATAATTCACCCCTCCACTTT. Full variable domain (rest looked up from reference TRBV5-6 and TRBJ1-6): DAGVTQSPTHLIKTRGQQVTLRCSPKSGHDTVSWYQQALGQGPQFIFQYYEEEERQRGNFPDRFSGHQFPNYSSELNVNALLLGDSALYLCASSPDPSSYNSPLHFGNGTRLTVT.

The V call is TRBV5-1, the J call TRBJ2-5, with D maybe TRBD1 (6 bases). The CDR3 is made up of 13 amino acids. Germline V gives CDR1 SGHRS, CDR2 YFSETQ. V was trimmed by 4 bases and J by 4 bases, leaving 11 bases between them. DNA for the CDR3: TGCGCCAGCAGCCGGCAGGGGACAGAGACCCAGTACTTC. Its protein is CASSRQGTETQYF.

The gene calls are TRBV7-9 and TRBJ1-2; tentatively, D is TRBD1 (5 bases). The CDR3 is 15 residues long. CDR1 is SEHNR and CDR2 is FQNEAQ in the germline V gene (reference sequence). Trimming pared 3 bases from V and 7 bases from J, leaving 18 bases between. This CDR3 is CASSFRQGEESGYTF. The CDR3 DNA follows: TGTGCCAGCAGCTTCCGGCAGGGAGAGGAAAGTGGCTACACCTTC.